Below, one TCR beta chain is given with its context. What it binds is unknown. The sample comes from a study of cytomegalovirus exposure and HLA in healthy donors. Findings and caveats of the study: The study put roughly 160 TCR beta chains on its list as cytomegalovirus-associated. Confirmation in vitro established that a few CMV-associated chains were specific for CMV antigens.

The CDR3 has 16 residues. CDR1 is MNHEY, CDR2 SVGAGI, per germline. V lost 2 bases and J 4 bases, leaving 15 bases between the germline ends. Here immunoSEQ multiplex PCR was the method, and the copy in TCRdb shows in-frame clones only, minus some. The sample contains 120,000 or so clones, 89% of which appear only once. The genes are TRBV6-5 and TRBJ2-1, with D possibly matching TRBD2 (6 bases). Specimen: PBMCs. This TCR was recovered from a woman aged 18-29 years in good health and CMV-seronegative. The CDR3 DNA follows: TGTGCCAGCAGTTACGACGGTGGTAGCGGATACAATGAGCAGTTCTTC. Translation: CASSYDGGSGYNEQFF.